Each of the 27 T cell receptor beta chains below was sequenced from the same sample in a study of blood T cells in healthy people across ages. The authors ran a second PCR of 7 to 11 cycles using a sample-barcoded 5' primer and a J-beta primer mix. TCRdb fed the 5' RACE reads into MiXCR, producing one record per CDR3 protein. The sample has around 850,000 distinct CDR3 sequences, approximately 35% seen once. The sample taken for sequencing was blood. The receptors shown here come from a man aged 18 to 29 in good health.

The chain employs TRBV20-1 and TRBJ2-2; D is unclear. This CDR3 spans 11 amino acids. Germline V CDR1 and CDR2: DFQATT, SNEGSKA (reference sequence). Trimming stripped 5 bases from V and 8 bases from J, with 9 bases between. CDR3 region: CSASSGGELFF. In nucleotides, the CDR3 is TGCAGTGCTTCCAGTGGAGGGGAGCTGTTTTTT.

This clonotype was recorded a few times. The chain links TRBV20-1 to TRBJ1-1; D is possibly TRBD1 (5 bases). CDR1 is DFQATT, CDR2 SNEGSKA, per germline (reference sequence). The CDR3 spans 14 residues. The V and J ends lost 1 base and 8 bases respectively, with 17 bases between them. Here the CDR3 reads CSARAIKLQDEAFF. The DNA of the CDR3 is TGCAGTGCTAGAGCAATCAAATTACAGGACGAAGCTTTCTTT.

V and J are TRBV12-3 or TRBV12-4 and TRBJ1-2; perhaps TRBD1 as D (6 bases). The V end lost 6 bases, the J end lost 4 bases, and 18 bases lay between the germline ends. The CDR3 loop spans 15 amino acids. The CDR3 nucleotides read TGTGCCAGCAGAGGCAGGGGCAGCGCCTTCTATGGCTACACCTTC. The encoded protein is CASRGRGSAFYGYTF.

A word on this clonotype: With a much larger clone just one base away, this may be a read error. The CDR3 nucleotides are TGTGCCAGCAGCTTAGGTTGCGTGGAGACCCAGTACTTC. Translated, it gives CASSLGCVETQYF. V usage is TRBV11-1 and J usage is TRBJ2-5; D is uncertain. V lost 1 base to trimming and J lost 5 bases, with 8 bases between them. CDR3 size: 13 residues. CDR1 is SGHAT and CDR2 is FQDESV in the germline V gene (reference sequence).

This clonotype was seen once. This rearrangement joins TRBV6-2 or TRBV6-3 to TRBJ2-7; no reliable D call. Near its end, the DNA agrees better with TRBJ2-4, so the J call may be wrong. Germline assignment: CDR1 MNHEY and CDR2 SVGEGT. CDR3 size: 13 residues. The CDR3 nucleotides read TGTGCCAGCAGGGAAGACACTAAAAACATTCAGTACTTC. Its protein is CASREDTKNIQYF.

There are a few counts of this clonotype. V is TRBV20-1 and J is TRBJ1-2; D is unresolved. Germline V gene sequence: CDR1 DFQATT, CDR2 SNEGSKA (reference sequence). This CDR3 comprises 13 residues. Trimming pared 0 bases from V and 9 bases from J, leaving 14 bases between. CDR3 nucleotides: TGCAGTGCTAGAGATCCGACCCCCCTACGCTACACCTTC. Amino acid sequence: CSARDPTPLRYTF.

The rearrangement uses TRBV7-9 and TRBJ1-2; D gene ambiguous. The CDR3 is made up of 15 amino acids. Germline-derived CDR1 and CDR2 are SEHNR and FQNEAQ (reference sequence). Between the trimmed V and J ends, which lost 5 bases and 0 bases, there was a span of 13 bases. This CDR3 reads CASSHPNSANYGYTF. As DNA, the CDR3 is TGTGCCAGCAGCCACCCGAACAGCGCTAACTATGGCTACACCTTC.

The V gene is TRBV29-1, the J gene TRBJ2-3, with D possibly being TRBD1 or TRBD2 (5 bases each). The CDR3 is 14 residues long. V shed 7 bases and J shed 2 bases, with 16 bases lying between them. Germline V gene data show CDR1 as SQVTM and CDR2 as ANQGSEA. This CDR3 is CSAPGGHLTDTQYF. In DNA form, the CDR3 reads TGCAGCGCTCCCGGAGGACACCTCACAGATACGCAGTATTTT.

This clonotype has a single count. This chain uses TRBV5-1 with TRBJ2-3; D not resolved. Trimming removed 5 bases from V and 5 bases from J, with 12 bases in between. CDR1 and CDR2 from the germline V gene are SGHRS and YFSETQ. CDR3 length: 13 residues. The CDR3: CASSAGSEDTQYF. In nucleotides, the CDR3 is TGCGCCAGCAGTGCCGGCTCCGAAGATACGCAGTATTTT.

This clonotype turned up a few times. This chain connects TRBV5-4 to TRBJ1-2; 8 bases are shared with TRBD1. Germline loops: CDR1 SGHNT, CDR2 YYREEE (reference sequence). V dropped 2 bases and J dropped 3; count of bases not matched to a gene: 3. This CDR3 has 14 amino acids. The CDR3 is CASSLQGGHYGYTF. The CDR3 coding sequence is TGTGCCAGCAGCTTACAGGGGGGCCACTATGGCTACACCTTC.

This clonotype was counted a few times. The CDR3 DNA is TGTGCCAGCAGCCTCTTCGGGGCAGGGAGGATCGTACGAGGCTACACCTTC. This translates into CASSLFGAGRIVRGYTF. The rearrangement joins TRBV3-1 to TRBJ1-2; D is perhaps TRBD1 (5 bases). Germline loops: CDR1 LGHDT, CDR2 YNNKEL (reference sequence). Between the trimmed V and J ends, which lost 4 bases and 8 bases, there was a span of 26 bases. This CDR3 has 17 amino acids.

A word on this clonotype: Possible read error: a much larger clone is one base away. The chain links TRBV7-2 to TRBJ2-1; D is unclear. The ends were cut back, 5 bases at V and 6 bases at J, with 11 bases in the middle. CDR1 and CDR2 (germline): SGHTA, FQGNSA. The CDR3 spans 13 residues. Written as DNA, the CDR3 is TGTGCCAGCAGCCCCGTACTCTGCAATGAGCAGTTCTTC. Amino acids: CASSPVLCNEQFF.

This chain links TRBV12-3 or TRBV12-4 with TRBJ2-5, with 11 bases fitting TRBD1. The CDR3 covers 17 residues. J lost 4 bases, V lost 2 bases, and 9 bases had no gene match. The CDR3 here is CASSLNPGTGGGETQYF. The CDR3 DNA reads TGTGCCAGCAGTTTAAATCCCGGGACAGGGGGAGGAGAGACCCAGTACTTC.

This clonotype was observed a handful of times. This rearrangement joins TRBV6-2 or TRBV6-3 to TRBJ2-7; D ambiguous. The CDR3 sequence is 12 residues long. V gave up 6 bases and J gave up 10 bases, with 16 bases separating them. Germline CDR1 MNHEY, CDR2 SVGEGT. The CDR3 here is CASSSSPDRQYF. The CDR3 DNA reads as TGTGCCAGCAGCTCCTCCCCGGATCGCCAGTACTTC.

For this clonotype: A much more abundant neighbour one base away suggests this may be a read error. J is TRBJ2-7 and V is TRBV10-3; 13 bases map to TRBD2. The germline V gene encodes CDR1 ENHRY and CDR2 SYGVKD. The CDR3 contains 17 residues. CDR3 sequence (DNA): TGTGTCATCGGGGGGGGACTAGCGGGGCGAAGTGTATACGAGCAGTACTTC. Its protein product is CVIGGGLAGRSVYEQYF.

This clonotype occurred a few times. The V call is TRBV7-2, the J call TRBJ2-1; 8 bases agree with TRBD2. With V trimmed by 5 bases and J by 7 bases, 10 bases remained unmatched. The germline V gene has CDR1 SGHTA and CDR2 FQGNSA. This CDR3 contains 15 residues. CDR3 sequence reads: CASSSGRAGVNEQFF. The CDR3 DNA follows: TGTGCCAGCAGCAGTGGACGAGCGGGGGTGAATGAGCAGTTCTTC.

About this clonotype: Its ends do not fully match the called genes, so a read error is possible. This chain links TRBV9 with TRBJ1-2; the D gene is possibly TRBD1 (6 bases). Germline V CDR1 and CDR2: SGDLS, YYNGEE. The CDR3 extends over 15 amino acids. The CDR3 region is CAGSVQGNRNYGYTF. For the CDR3, the DNA is TGTGCCGGCAGCGTGCAGGGGAATCGGAACTATGGCTACACCTTC.

The chain recombines TRBV13 with TRBJ2-4, with D maybe TRBD2 (6 bases). The germline V gene has CDR1 PRHDT and CDR2 FYEKMQ (reference sequence). Trimming removed 2 bases from V and 1 base from J, with 12 bases in between. The CDR3 runs to 16 residues. CDR3 bases: TGTGCCAGCAGCTTAAATGGAGGGTTGGCCAAAAACATTCAGTACTTC. Its protein product is CASSLNGGLAKNIQYF.

The rearrangement links TRBV28 to TRBJ2-3; a weak D match, TRBD2 (5 bases). This CDR3 has 16 amino acids. Germline CDR1 MDHEN, CDR2 SYDVKM. V dropped 7 bases and J dropped 4 bases, with 21 bases sitting between them. CDR3 region: CASTQAYGGRPDTQYF. For the CDR3, the DNA is TGTGCCAGCACCCAAGCCTATGGAGGACGGCCAGATACGCAGTATTTT. Filled out from reference TRBV28 and TRBJ2-3, the complete variable domain reads DVKVTQSSRYLVKRTGEKVFLECVQDMDHENMFWYRQDPGLGLRLIYFSYDVKMKEKGDIPEGYSVSREKKERFSLILESASTNQTSMYLCASTQAYGGRPDTQYFGPGTRLTVL.

The chain recombines TRBV4-2 with TRBJ2-5; D is ambiguous. This CDR3 region has 13 residues. Deletions cut 0 bases from V and 3 bases from J, with 5 bases between. In germline, CDR1 is LGHNA, CDR2 YNFKEQ. The CDR3 loop is CASSQDGEETQYF. Here the CDR3 DNA reads TGTGCCAGCAGCCAAGATGGGGAAGAGACCCAGTACTTC.

The chain links TRBV3-1 to TRBJ1-2, with D uncertain. The germline CDR1 and CDR2 sequences are LGHDT and YNNKEL (reference sequence). V lost 0 bases, J lost 2 bases, and 10 bases lay in between. This CDR3 region has 15 residues. DNA of the CDR3: TGTGCCAGCAGCCAAGATGCGGCACCCAACTATGGCTACACCTTC. Encoded protein: CASSQDAAPNYGYTF.

Regarding this clonotype: A much larger clone differs from this one at a single base, so this may be a read error. The chain joins TRBV29-1 to TRBJ2-3; D unresolved. The V gene's germline CDR1 is SQVTM and CDR2 ANQGSEA. This CDR3 has 13 residues. CDR3 amino acids: CGGCIIGTDTQYF. Written as DNA, the CDR3 is TGCGGCGGATGCATTATCGGCACAGATACGCAGTATTTT.

V is TRBV7-2 and J is TRBJ2-3, with D possibly TRBD1 on 6 matching bases. The CDR3 is made up of 17 amino acids. The germline V and J ends were trimmed by 0 bases and 0 bases, with 13 bases remaining between them. The germline V gene encodes CDR1 SGHTA and CDR2 FQGNSA. The CDR3 region has the DNA TGTGCCAGCAGCTTAGCGGACAGAGGAGAAAGCACAGATACGCAGTATTTT. Amino acid sequence: CASSLADRGESTDTQYF.

Concerning this clonotype: Its ends do not fully match the called genes, so a read error is possible. The chain employs TRBV2 and TRBJ2-3, with D tentatively TRBD2 (6 bases). The germline V gene has CDR1 SNHLY and CDR2 FYNNEI. This CDR3 is 12 amino acids long. The CDR3 is CARGTGTDTQYF. Here the CDR3 DNA reads TGTGCCCGGGGGACGGGCACAGATACACAGTATTTT.

This clonotype was picked up a small number of times. The chain couples TRBV15 to TRBJ2-5, with D tentatively TRBD1 (5 bases). The CDR3 spans 14 residues. Germline V gene data show CDR1 as LNHNV and CDR2 as YYDKDF (reference sequence). With 0 bases removed from V and 6 bases from J, the gap between germline ends came to 11 bases. This CDR3 reads CATSRDQGTKTQYF. Written as DNA, the CDR3 is TGTGCCACCAGCAGAGATCAGGGAACCAAGACCCAGTACTTC.

The gene calls are TRBV29-1 and TRBJ2-1; 12 bases line up with TRBD2. Germline V CDR1 and CDR2: SQVTM, ANQGSEA. The J segment lost 13 bases and the V segment lost 4 bases, leaving 2 bases of the junction unmatched. This CDR3 has 11 residues. The CDR3 nucleotides are TGCAGCGTTGGACTAGCGGGGGTTCAGTTCTTC. Amino acids: CSVGLAGVQFF.

This rearrangement joins TRBV7-3 to TRBJ2-3, with no clear D. The germline V gene has CDR1 SGHTA and CDR2 FQGTGA. This CDR3 comprises 15 residues. V lost 6 bases to trimming and J lost 3 bases, with 16 bases between them. This CDR3 reads CASSRLARGTDTQYF. The DNA for the CDR3 is TGTGCCAGCAGTCGACTGGCGAGAGGTACAGATACGCAGTATTTT. The full variable domain, its missing parts supplied by reference TRBV7-3 and TRBJ2-3, is GAGVSQTPSNKVTEKGKYVELRCDPISGHTALYWYRQSLGQGPEFLIYFQGTGAADDSGLPNDRFFAVRPEGSVSTLKIQRTERGDSAVYLCASSRLARGTDTQYFGPGTRLTVL.